The 7 T cell receptor beta chains presented below share a single source sample, sequenced in a study of control samples from healthy donors and cancer patients. Here immunoSEQ multiplex PCR was the method, and the copy in TCRdb shows in-frame clones only, minus some. The data show about 84,000 clones, with 75% to 85% seen just once and approximately 10% held by the top ten. Sequencing was carried out using PBMCs. All receptors derive from a man aged 60 to 75 with head and neck cancer.

The chain is built from TRBV25-1 and TRBJ2-3; no definite D call. Germline V gives CDR1 MGHDK, CDR2 SYGVNS. The CDR3 is 11 amino acids. The V gene lost 7 bases and the J gene lost 0 bases, with 2 bases spanning the gap. The CDR3 loop is CASTSTDTQYF. The CDR3 bases are TGTGCCAGCACCAGCACAGATACGCAGTATTTT.

V usage is TRBV4-1 and J usage is TRBJ1-3; the D gene is possibly TRBD1 (5 bases). V was clipped by 4 bases and J by 0 bases, with 16 bases between them. The germline V gene has CDR1 MGHRA and CDR2 YSYEKL. CDR3 length: 17 residues. CDR3: CASSRSISGGSGNTIYF. The CDR3 nucleotides read TGCGCCAGCAGCCGAAGTATATCTGGGGGCTCTGGAAACACCATATATTTT.

The rearrangement links TRBV27 to TRBJ1-2, with 10 bases matching TRBD1. Trimming at V came to 6 bases and at J to 6 bases, leaving 16 bases not matched to a gene. CDR3 length equals 17 residues. The germline gives CDR1 MNHEY, CDR2 SMNVEV (reference sequence). The CDR3 spells CASRYQTGTGVRDGYTF. The CDR3 DNA reads as TGTGCCAGCAGATATCAAACCGGGACAGGGGTTCGTGATGGCTACACCTTC.

V usage is TRBV5-1 and J usage is TRBJ2-3; TRBD2 is a possible D gene (6 bases). The V gene lost 0 bases and the J gene lost 6 bases, with 20 bases spanning the gap. Per germline, CDR1 SGHRS and CDR2 YFSETQ. The CDR3 covers 17 residues. The CDR3 here is CASSLVKSPGGGDTQYF. CDR3 nucleotide sequence: TGCGCCAGCAGCTTGGTAAAGTCCCCCGGGGGTGGGGATACGCAGTATTTT.

The chain joins TRBV6-1 to TRBJ1-5; D remains ambiguous. Germline V gene sequence: CDR1 MNHNS, CDR2 SASEGT. V lost 8 bases and J 5 bases, leaving 10 bases between the germline ends. The CDR3 has 12 amino acids. The CDR3 DNA reads TGTGCCAGCCGTCCGAGGGATCAGCCCCAGCATTTT. Translating it yields CASRPRDQPQHF.

The chain joins TRBV29-1 to TRBJ1-5; D ambiguous. V gave up 4 bases and J gave up 8 bases, with 15 bases separating them. The V gene's germline CDR1 is SQVTM and CDR2 ANQGSEA. The CDR3 consists of 13 residues. CDR3 amino acids: CSVGARAKEPQHF. The CDR3 DNA follows: TGCAGCGTTGGGGCGCGGGCTAAGGAGCCCCAGCATTTT.

This rearrangement joins TRBV14 to TRBJ2-7; possibly TRBD2 for D (6 bases). The CDR3 covers 12 residues. CDR1 SGHDN and CDR2 FVKESK come from the germline V gene. V was cut by 3 bases and J by 3 bases, with 6 bases left in between. Here the CDR3 reads CASSHGGYEQYF. In DNA, the CDR3 is TGTGCCAGCAGCCACGGGGGCTACGAGCAGTACTTC.